This paragraph covers one T cell receptor beta chain sequence. Produced via immunoSEQ multiplex PCR; TCRdb's table is partial and in-frame only. Altogether 450,000 to 700,000 clones are present, around 95% being singletons, with the ten largest covering 0.09% to 0.13%. These data originate in a study of shared clonotypes between healthy human individuals. Study-level background: Plates per donor: three CD4 naive, three CD4 memory, two CD8 naive, one CD8 memory.

V gave up 6 bases and J gave up 15 bases; unmatched junction bases: 4. The CDR3 has 11 residues. The V gene's germline CDR1 is MDHEN and CDR2 SYDVKM. Only CD45RO-negative cells positively selected for CCR7 counted as naive CD8 cells, so terminally differentiated effector memory CD45RA+ cells were excluded. The chain uses TRBV28 and TRBJ2-2; 10 bases fit TRBD1. The sequencing input was naive CD8+ T cells sorted from blood. The TCR was taken from a woman aged 25 to 39 in good health. CDR3 nucleotides: TGTGCCAGCAGGGATGGGACAGGGGTGTTTTTT. It is translated as CASRDGTGVFF. The full variable domain, in which reference TRBV28 and TRBJ2-2 provide the parts outside the CDR3, is DVKVTQSSRYLVKRTGEKVFLECVQDMDHENMFWYRQDPGLGLRLIYFSYDVKMKEKGDIPEGYSVSREKKERFSLILESASTNQTSMYLCASRDGTGVFFGEGSRLTVL.